This T cell receptor beta chain stems from a study of blood T cell repertoires in COVID-19 (dated by TCRdb to 2020 to 2021). For the wider study: Collaborator samples came from the United States, Italy and Spain and covered acute and convalescent phases of COVID-19. The dataset comprised deeply sampled blood TCRbeta repertoires from subjects exposed to, actively infected with, or recovered from COVID-19. The repertoires were made available in a free public database intended to serve as a resource for research on the immune response to SARS-CoV-2. Where available, HLA class I and class II types were taken from metadata supplied by the sample provider and were not determined by assay-based typing. The prospective study material was composed of cDNA or gDNA derived from T cells, B-cell-depleted T cells, or PBMCs. Samples came from the ongoing ImmuneRACE study (first 160 participants) plus 1,254 subjects from 6 global collaborators. Nearly every sample came with metadata listing a de-identified subject ID, COVID-19 status, age in years and sex.

TCRbeta CDR3 regions were amplified from genomic DNA by means of the immunoSEQ Assay, a bias-controlled multiplex PCR. Per the authors' processing: The number of nucleated cells in each sample was estimated by amplification of reference gene primers within the assay. Sequence reads were collapsed and filtered to measure the absolute abundance of every unique TCRbeta CDR3 rearrangement. For each sample, productive Simpson clonality was calculated as the square root of Simpson's diversity index over productive rearrangements. The clones in this table, taken by TCRdb from immuneACCESS, are in-frame only. Not every clone is retained; where verified, under half of the shortfall comes from an unresolved V gene, and the cause of the rest is unknown. V and J calls and clone size are those listed in that table; D and trimming were worked out from the DNA. In this sample the table shows around 100,000 clones, roughly 84% of which occur a single time. The ten largest account for 0.7% to 1% of the sample.

Overall study outcomes, separate from this receptor: The quantity of clinical and demographic metadata differed by source and by participant and was supplied without curation.

V has 5 bases trimmed and J has 3 bases trimmed; junction bases matching no gene number 6. The CDR3 covers 14 residues, taking in both the cysteine and the phenylalanine. Only the CDR3 DNA is retained, 42 bases long and in frame from the first base. Based on the germline V gene (reference sequence), the CDR1 and CDR2 sequences are SGHAT and FQDESV. Whole blood was collected in K2EDTA tubes by collaborating institutions according to the institutions' own protocols. For TCRbeta analysis, collaborator samples were shipped as frozen whole blood, as isolated PBMCs, or as DNA extracted from either sample type. A note on this clone: Its antigen remains undetermined. No base quality values were provided; no much bigger clone lies one nucleotide off.

The sequenced sample consisted of peripheral blood. This sequence uses TRBV11-1 and TRBJ2-7; TRBD1 agrees with 8 junctional bases. The source is a woman between 65 and 79 years old with acute or convalescent COVID-19. The bases are TGTGCCAGCAGCCCCGGGACAGGTATCTACGAGCAGTACTTC. Its translation is CASSPGTGIYEQYF.